The T cell receptor (beta chain) described here comes from a study of CXCR4 blockade with PD-1 therapy in pancreatic cancer. Sequenced by immunoSEQ multiplex PCR; TCRdb stores in-frame clones only, minus some. The table shows roughly 5,800 clones, with 35% to 45% occurring only once. CDR1 is MGHDK and CDR2 is SYGVNS in the germline V gene. The CDR3 is 14 amino acids. The ends were cut back, 6 bases at V and 1 base at J, with 12 bases in the middle. Patients who provided the archived tumor blocks had not received neoadjuvant therapy before surgery. With regard to this clone: What it binds is not known.

Study findings and constraints: More frequent amino acid clones had more nucleotide rearrangements, suggesting convergent selection. Sequencing covered TCRbeta chains only, not alpha chains. Tumor clonality averaged about 0.14 versus 0.05 in healthy blood, not predicting survival.

Sequenced: tumor tissue. V is TRBV25-1 and J is TRBJ1-1; D remains unclear. The TCR originated in a human donor with pancreatic ductal adenocarcinoma. In DNA, the CDR3 is TGTGCCAGCAGCGCCCTGGGAGGGAACACTGAAGCTTTCTTT. Protein product: CASSALGGNTEAFF.